This entry features one T cell receptor beta chain sequence. The data originate from a study of blood T cell repertoires in COVID-19. The V end was cut by 2 bases, the J end by 6 bases, with 12 bases between. In germline, CDR1 is SGHRS, CDR2 YFSETQ. The CDR3 runs 13 residues. Original handling: Estimated nucleated cell counts came from reference gene primer amplification. Measured with immunoSEQ multiplex PCR; TCRdb has only the in-frame clones, and not every one. The V and J calls and clone size were taken over from that table, and D and trimming were inferred from the DNA. The repertoire consists of more than 55,000 clones, with around 77% occurring once and the leading ten covering 20% to 25%.

Material: peripheral blood. The gene calls are TRBV5-1 and TRBJ2-7; D possibly corresponds to TRBD1 (6 bases). The origin of this receptor is an elderly man with active or convalescent COVID-19. The CDR3 DNA sequence: TGCGCCAGCAGCTTTAGCGTCAGGGGCGAGCAGTACTTC. Amino acid sequence: CASSFSVRGEQYF.